This TCR beta chain was captured in a study of shared clonotypes between healthy human individuals. Regarding the study as a whole: A generally larger estimated richness was seen in naive subsets than in memory subsets.

The germline V gene encodes CDR1 LNHDA and CDR2 SQIVND (reference sequence). This CDR3 has 13 residues. Trimming cost V 3 bases and J 3 bases, with 9 bases left between them. Positively selected for CCR7, the CD45RO-negative cells used as naive CD8 cells excluded terminally differentiated effector memory CD45RA+ cells. For this clone: Its antigen is not known.

Deep was the level used in running the assay. Evenly divided among several immunoSEQ plates was the genomic DNA of each subset. The protocol was immunoSEQ multiplex PCR, while the TCRdb copy is restricted to in-frame clones and leaves out a portion. The table includes under 2,000,000 clones, just under 95% detected once. V gene TRBV19 combines with J gene TRBJ2-7; weak D call: TRBD1 (5 bases). Sequencing was done on a sample of naive CD8+ T cells sorted from blood. This sequence originates from a man aged 18 to 29 in good health. CDR3 sequence: CASSMSDSYEQYF. CDR3 DNA: TGTGCCAGTAGTATGTCCGACAGCTACGAGCAGTACTTC.